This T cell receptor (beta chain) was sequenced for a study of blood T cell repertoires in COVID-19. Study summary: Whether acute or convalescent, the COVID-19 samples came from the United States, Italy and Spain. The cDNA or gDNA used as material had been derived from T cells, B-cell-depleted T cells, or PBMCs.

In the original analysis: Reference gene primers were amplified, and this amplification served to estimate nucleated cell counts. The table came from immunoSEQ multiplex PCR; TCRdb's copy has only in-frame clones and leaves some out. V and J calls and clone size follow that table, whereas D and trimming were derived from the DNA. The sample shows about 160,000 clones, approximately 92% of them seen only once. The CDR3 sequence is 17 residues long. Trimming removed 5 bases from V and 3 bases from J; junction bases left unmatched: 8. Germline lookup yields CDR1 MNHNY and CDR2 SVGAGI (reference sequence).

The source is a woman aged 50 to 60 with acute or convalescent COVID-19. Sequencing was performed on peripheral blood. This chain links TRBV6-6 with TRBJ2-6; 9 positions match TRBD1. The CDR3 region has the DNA TGTGCCAGCAGTCTAACAGGGGGCGTGTTTGGGGCCAACGTCCTGACTTTC. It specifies CASSLTGGVFGANVLTF.